The sequence of this TCR beta chain was determined in a study of T cell repertoires in cytomegalovirus infection. Background on the study: Public TCR beta signatures indicated both CMV infection and matching HLA type.

CDR3 length equals 12 residues. V lost 6 bases and J 6 bases, leaving 9 bases between the germline ends. The germline V gene has CDR1 LGHNA and CDR2 YSLEER. TCRdb itself ran the reads through MiXCR, one entry per CDR3 protein. The sample has about 740,000 distinct CDR3 sequences; around a third are singletons. Regarding this clonotype: What it binds is unknown.

Study-wide findings and caveats: HLA-C-restricted, CMV-specific TCR beta clonotypes were dominant ex vivo.

The sample was cultured PBMCs, taken from culture after CMV antigen stimulation. The sequence was collected from a human donor in good health (CMV status not recorded). Some clones in this sample may be carry-over from other donors' samples. V and J are TRBV4-3 and TRBJ2-1; the D is unclear. CDR3 sequence reads: CASRSVSNEQFF. The CDR3 DNA sequence: TGCGCCAGCAGGAGCGTTAGCAATGAGCAGTTCTTC.